Following are 30 T cell receptor beta chains from one sample sequenced in a study of a mutant IDH1 vaccine in newly diagnosed glioma. Antigens of these TCRs are unknown. Sequencing used immunoSEQ multiplex PCR; TCRdb keeps in-frame clones, though not all of them. The sample records roughly 86,000 clones, over 75% being singletons. Time point here: week 47, end of study. A 20-mer mutant IDH1 peptide at 300 ug was injected subcutaneously with topical imiquimod. The sample in question was PBMCs, obtained from a glioma patient whose treatment included an IDH1 peptide vaccine. The receptors here all came from a middle-aged man with glioma.

This clone was found a few times. The chain recombines TRBV28 with TRBJ1-2; unclear D gene. This CDR3 contains 13 residues. Germline V gene sequence: CDR1 MDHEN, CDR2 SYDVKM. The V end was cut by 6 bases, the J end by 5 bases, with 13 bases between. For the CDR3, the DNA is TGTGCCAGCAGCCCCTGGGAGGAGTATGGCTACACCTTC. Its protein product is CASSPWEEYGYTF.

This chain connects TRBV7-2 to TRBJ2-7, with D maybe TRBD2 (6 bases). V lost 5 bases and J 8 bases, leaving 16 bases between the germline ends. The length of the CDR3 is 13 residues. The germline V gene has CDR1 SGHTA and CDR2 FQGNSA. The CDR3 protein is CASSPPGGSKQYF. The CDR3 bases are TGTGCCAGCAGCCCCCCCGGGGGTTCAAAGCAGTACTTC. The entire variable domain, with the rest obtained from reference TRBV7-2 and TRBJ2-7, is as follows: GAGVSQSPSNKVTEKGKDVELRCDPISGHTALYWYRQSLGQGLEFLIYFQGNSAPDKSGLPSDRFSAERTGGSVSTLTIQRTQQEDSAVYLCASSPPGGSKQYFGPGTRLTVT.

V usage is TRBV5-4 and J usage is TRBJ2-7, with D perhaps matching TRBD1 or TRBD2 (7 bases each). CDR3 length: 15 amino acids. The V and J ends lost 0 bases and 1 base respectively, with 11 bases between them. Looked up from germline, CDR1 is SGHNT and CDR2 is YYREEE (reference sequence). The CDR3 loop reads CASSLAGGVSYEQYF. CDR3 nucleotides: TGTGCCAGCAGCTTGGCAGGGGGGGTTTCCTACGAGCAGTACTTC.

V is TRBV10-1 and J is TRBJ2-1, with 14 bases aligning to TRBD2. Germline values: CDR1 WNHNN, CDR2 SYGVQD (reference sequence). There are 15 residues in the CDR3. Trimming took 3 bases from V and 16 from J; bases not matched to a gene: 11. Written as DNA, the CDR3 is TGCGCCAGCAGTGACGGGACTAGCGGGGGCGGCGCGGAATTCTTC. This sequence encodes CASSDGTSGGGAEFF.

This clone occurred once. The CDR3 region is CASSRAAFVDNEQFF. CDR3 nucleotide sequence: TGTGCCAGCAGCAGAGCGGCTTTTGTGGACAATGAGCAGTTCTTC. The chain links TRBV5-6 to TRBJ2-1; possible D gene TRBD2, 5 bases. This CDR3 is 15 amino acids long. The V end lost 4 bases, the J end lost 5 bases, and 16 bases lay between the germline ends. The V gene's germline CDR1 is SGHDT and CDR2 YYEEEE. Together with reference TRBV5-6 and TRBJ2-1, the CDR3 gives the full variable domain: DAGVTQSPTHLIKTRGQQVTLRCSPKSGHDTVSWYQQALGQGPQFIFQYYEEEERQRGNFPDRFSGHQFPNYSSELNVNALLLGDSALYLCASSRAAFVDNEQFFGPGTRLTVL.

V is TRBV5-4 and J is TRBJ2-1, with 7 bases aligning to TRBD2. Looked up from germline, CDR1 is SGHNT and CDR2 is YYREEE (reference sequence). The J segment lost 5 bases and the V segment lost 1 base, leaving 3 bases of the junction unmatched. There are 14 residues in the CDR3. CDR3 loop: CASSLPSGHNEQFF. CDR3 coding DNA: TGTGCCAGCAGCTTGCCTAGCGGTCACAATGAGCAGTTCTTC.

This chain uses TRBV5-1 with TRBJ2-3, with D perhaps TRBD2 (7 bases). The CDR3 loop spans 15 amino acids. V lost 1 base and J lost 5, with 14 bases in between. CDR1 and CDR2 (germline): SGHRS, YFSETQ. The CDR3 DNA reads TGCGCCAGCAGCTTGCTGGGGGCGGGGGTAGATACGCAGTATTTT. It is translated as CASSLLGAGVDTQYF.

In its sample, this clone was seen once. V is TRBV5-1 and J is TRBJ1-1; 12 bases fit TRBD1. Per germline, CDR1 SGHRS and CDR2 YFSETQ. This CDR3 has 16 residues. V lost 0 bases, J lost 4 bases, and 4 bases stayed unmatched. Written as DNA, the CDR3 is TGCGCCAGCAGCTTGGGGGACAGGGGGCGAGGCACTGAAGCTTTCTTT. Translated: CASSLGDRGRGTEAFF.

The gene calls are TRBV5-1 and TRBJ2-5; a possible D gene is TRBD1 (5 bases). V lost 1 base to trimming and J lost 4 bases, with 20 bases between them. There are 17 residues in the CDR3. Germline V gives CDR1 SGHRS, CDR2 YFSETQ. The CDR3 DNA reads as TGCGCCAGCAGCTTGAGTTGGCCCAGGGCGGCATCAGAGACCCAGTACTTC. Protein sequence: CASSLSWPRAASETQYF. Together with reference TRBV5-1 and TRBJ2-5, the CDR3 gives the full variable domain: KAGVTQTPRYLIKTRGQQVTLSCSPISGHRSVSWYQQTPGQGLQFLFEYFSETQRNKGNFPGRFSGRQFSNSRSEMNVSTLELGDSALYLCASSLSWPRAASETQYFGPGTRLLVL.

The chain employs TRBV6-5 and TRBJ1-2; 11 positions match TRBD1. From germline, CDR1 is MNHEY and CDR2 SVGAGI. V lost 7 bases to trimming and J lost 6 bases; unmatched junction nucleotides: 10. The CDR3 contains 15 residues. The CDR3 reads CASTQPGDRGDGYTF. The DNA of the CDR3 is TGTGCCAGCACCCAACCGGGGGACAGGGGGGATGGCTACACCTTC.

The rearrangement uses TRBV7-2 and TRBJ2-3; 13 nucleotides match TRBD2. The CDR3 is 16 residues long. Trimming removed 6 bases from V and 4 bases from J; junction bases left unmatched: 7. The germline V gene encodes CDR1 SGHTA and CDR2 FQGNSA. The CDR3 coding sequence is TGTGCCAGCAGGAAGACTAGCGGGAGGATATCAGATACGCAGTATTTT. Protein product: CASRKTSGRISDTQYF.

The genes are TRBV19 and TRBJ1-5, with D maybe TRBD1 (6 bases). Germline CDR1 and CDR2: LNHDA and SQIVND (reference sequence). The CDR3 runs 18 residues. V shed 0 bases and J shed 0 bases, with 15 bases lying between them. The CDR3 region is CASSIDSVPGVSNQPQHF. CDR3 nucleotide sequence: TGTGCCAGTAGTATAGATTCGGTCCCAGGGGTTAGCAATCAGCCCCAGCATTTT.

The chain is built from TRBV27 and TRBJ2-3, with D tentatively TRBD1 (5 bases). The CDR3 spans 14 residues. Germline V gene data show CDR1 as MNHEY and CDR2 as SMNVEV (reference sequence). Trimming shortened V by 4 bases and J by 2 bases, and 10 bases separated the two germline ends. CDR3 in amino acids: CASSSPGYTDTQYF. The CDR3 coding sequence is TGTGCCAGCAGTTCGCCAGGGTACACAGATACGCAGTATTTT.

V is TRBV5-8 and J is TRBJ2-7; 10 nucleotides line up with TRBD1. The CDR3 runs 15 residues. Germline CDR1 SGHTS, CDR2 YDEGEE. The trim removed 4 bases at V and 3 bases at J, leaving 7 bases unmatched. CDR3 protein: CASSPGQGVLYEQYF. The CDR3 DNA sequence: TGTGCCAGCAGCCCCGGACAGGGGGTTCTCTACGAGCAGTACTTC. The variable domain in full, with the rest retrieved from reference TRBV5-8 and TRBJ2-7, is EAGVTQSPTHLIKTRGQQATLRCSPISGHTSVYWYQQALGLGLQFLLWYDEGEERNRGNFPPRFSGRQFPNYSSELNVNALELEDSALYLCASSPGQGVLYEQYFGPGTRLTVT.

The chain carries TRBV30 and TRBJ2-3, with no clear D. The CDR3 spans 13 residues. Looked up from germline, CDR1 is GTSNPN and CDR2 is SVGIG (reference sequence). The V gene lost 4 bases and the J gene lost 0 bases, with 8 bases spanning the gap. CDR3 loop: CAWKAGSTDTQYF. The CDR3 DNA follows: TGTGCCTGGAAGGCCGGAAGCACAGATACGCAGTATTTT.

The chain couples TRBV30 to TRBJ2-5, with 7 bases aligning to TRBD2. Trimming cost V 5 bases and J 1 base; bases outside gene matches: 4. The CDR3 has 13 amino acids. The germline gives CDR1 GTSNPN, CDR2 SVGIG (reference sequence). The CDR3 nucleotides read TGTGCCTGGGAGTCGGGGGGCCAAGAGACCCAGTACTTC. Protein sequence: CAWESGGQETQYF.

V is TRBV19 and J is TRBJ1-1; 8 bases line up with TRBD1. V shed 0 bases, J shed 6 bases, and the junction held 6 bases outside the gene matches. Germline CDR1 and CDR2: LNHDA and SQIVND (reference sequence). The CDR3 is 15 amino acids. CDR3 region: CASSIEGTGSAEAFF. The CDR3, as DNA: TGTGCCAGTAGTATAGAGGGGACAGGAAGCGCTGAAGCTTTCTTT.

V is TRBV19 and J is TRBJ1-2; 7 bases match TRBD1. The CDR3 length is 15 residues. Germline CDR1 and CDR2: LNHDA and SQIVND (reference sequence). The V and J ends lost 5 bases and 8 bases, in that order; junction bases with no gene match: 14. The DNA of the CDR3 is TGTGCCAGTAGTGCCTCAGGGGGTCGCCTAGGCGGCTACACCTTC. It yields the protein CASSASGGRLGGYTF.

The V and J genes are TRBV9 and TRBJ2-1, with 8 bases aligning to TRBD1. The germline gives CDR1 SGDLS, CDR2 YYNGEE. J gave up 3 bases and V 4 bases, and 6 bases lay outside the gene matches. This CDR3 is built from 15 residues. CDR3 residues: CASSQRTGNYNEQFF. The DNA for the CDR3 is TGTGCCAGCAGCCAGCGGACAGGGAACTACAATGAGCAGTTCTTC.

The chain is built from TRBV27 and TRBJ2-3, with 7 positions matching TRBD2. The CDR3 length is 15 residues. The germline CDR1 and CDR2 sequences are MNHEY and SMNVEV (reference sequence). V shed 5 bases, J shed 3 bases, and the junction held 8 bases outside the gene matches. The CDR3 bases are TGTGCCAGCAGTCCGTGGGGGGGTATGACAGATACGCAGTATTTT. This gives the protein CASSPWGGMTDTQYF.

The chain recombines TRBV10-1 with TRBJ2-1; D gene uncertain. Deletions cut 2 bases from V and 4 bases from J, with 9 bases between. The CDR3 length is 14 residues. The V gene's germline CDR1 is WNHNN and CDR2 SYGVQD (reference sequence). The chain's CDR3 is CASSEVAQYNEQFF. The CDR3 DNA reads TGCGCCAGCAGTGAGGTGGCCCAGTACAATGAGCAGTTCTTC.

This chain connects TRBV2 to TRBJ1-4, with 7 nucleotides matching TRBD1. V lost 5 bases to trimming and J lost 8 bases; unmatched junction nucleotides: 8. In germline, CDR1 is SNHLY, CDR2 FYNNEI. The CDR3 is 14 residues long. The CDR3 is CASSLDREGEKLFF. CDR3 in DNA: TGTGCCAGCAGTTTAGACAGGGAGGGCGAAAAACTGTTTTTT.

The rearrangement uses TRBV6-1 and TRBJ1-1, with D unresolved. CDR1 MNHNS and CDR2 SASEGT come from the germline V gene. The CDR3 is 14 amino acids. V was clipped by 2 bases and J by 5 bases, with 12 bases between them. DNA of the CDR3: TGTGCCAGCAGTGAACATGAGGCTAGAACTGAAGCTTTCTTT. It translates to CASSEHEARTEAFF.

The gene calls are TRBV6-1 and TRBJ2-7, with 7 nucleotides matching TRBD2. The CDR3 runs to 13 residues. Germline CDR1 is MNHNS and CDR2 is SASEGT. After removal of 2 bases from V and 3 bases from J, the junction contained 1 base not matched to a gene. The CDR3 region has the DNA TGTGCCAGCAGTGAATGGGGGGGCTACGAGCAGTACTTC. It encodes CASSEWGGYEQYF.

The chain has TRBV18 and TRBJ2-7, with 9 positions matching TRBD1. The CDR3 consists of 14 residues. CDR1 and CDR2 (germline): KGHSH, LQKENI. Unmatched junction bases numbered 7, after V lost 5 bases and J lost 5 bases. The DNA of the CDR3 is TGTGCCAGCTCAAGTAGACAGGGGGAAAACGAGCAGTACTTC. It is translated as CASSSRQGENEQYF.

V and J are TRBV5-4 and TRBJ2-5; 9 bases line up with TRBD1. The junction had 5 bases not matched to a gene; V was cut back by 0 bases and J by 5 bases. Per the germline V gene, CDR1 is SGHNT and CDR2 is YYREEE (reference sequence). The CDR3 runs to 15 residues. This CDR3 is CASSLVGDRVETQYF. In DNA form, the CDR3 reads TGTGCCAGCAGCTTGGTCGGGGACAGGGTGGAGACCCAGTACTTC.

The chain combines TRBV28 with TRBJ1-2, with TRBD1 identical over 7 bases. Unmatched junction bases numbered 4, after V lost 8 bases and J lost 4 bases. Germline V CDR1 and CDR2: MDHEN, SYDVKM. The CDR3 has 12 amino acids. The DNA of the CDR3 is TGTGCCAGCCTGGGACAGAGCTATGGCTACACCTTC. This translates into CASLGQSYGYTF.

This clone was observed once. The gene calls are TRBV4-1 and TRBJ2-2, with 8 bases identical to TRBD1. Germline-derived CDR1 and CDR2 are MGHRA and YSYEKL. V lost 1 base and J lost 8; bases outside the gene matches: 12. The CDR3 loop spans 17 amino acids. The CDR3 loop reads CASSQVPGQGPMGELFF. The CDR3 nucleotides are TGCGCCAGCAGCCAAGTCCCCGGACAGGGCCCCATGGGGGAGCTGTTTTTT.

This chain links TRBV6-5 with TRBJ2-3; D possibly corresponds to TRBD2 (6 bases). From germline, CDR1 is MNHEY and CDR2 SVGAGI. CDR3 length: 16 residues. Between the trimmed V and J ends, which lost 2 bases and 3 bases, there was a span of 15 bases. CDR3 DNA: TGTGCCAGCAGTTACGGAGGGGAAGTGAGAACAGATACGCAGTATTTT. Protein: CASSYGGEVRTDTQYF.

V is TRBV7-2 and J is TRBJ2-3, with 12 positions matching TRBD2. Germline V gives CDR1 SGHTA, CDR2 FQGNSA. Trimming removed 5 bases from V and 7 bases from J; junction bases left unmatched: 7. The CDR3 contains 15 residues. CDR3 loop: CASSILAGGLYTQYF. The CDR3 DNA follows: TGTGCCAGCAGCATTCTAGCGGGAGGGCTATATACGCAGTATTTT.